This TCR beta chain is drawn from a study of beta chain features in type 1 diabetes. The study's findings and limits: Across all four CD4+ subsets, people with type 1 diabetes showed modestly shorter TCRB CDR3s.

V lost 3 bases and J 7 bases, leaving 7 bases between the germline ends. The CDR3 covers 12 residues. Germline lookup yields CDR1 ENHRY and CDR2 SYGVKD. cDNA synthesis used the whole RNA isolate, giving expressed TCRB sequences. Using immunoSEQ multiplex PCR, the repertoire was profiled, and TCRdb retains in-frame clones only, with some absent. The table lists about 240,000 clones, about 15% of them singletons. Notes on this clone: Its cognate antigen is unknown.

The chain is built from TRBV10-3 and TRBJ2-1; a weak D match, TRBD2 (5 bases). What was sequenced was naive CD4+ T cells from blood. This TCR came from a man between 25 and 39 years old with type 1 diabetes. The CDR3 is CAISDGENEQFF. CDR3 DNA sequence: TGTGCCATCAGTGATGGGGAGAATGAGCAGTTCTTC.